The present TCR beta chain was sequenced within a study of blood T cell repertoires in COVID-19. Study at large: The samples span acute and convalescent COVID-19 from the United States, Italy and Spain. PBMCs, B-cell-depleted T cells, or T cells provided the cDNA or gDNA that made up the material.

This clone was seen just once. In the study's own analysis: Amplifying reference gene primers gave estimates of nucleated cell counts. Clones were sequenced by immunoSEQ multiplex PCR, and TCRdb holds only the in-frame ones, with some missing. From that table come the V and J calls and clone size; the DNA was used to work out D and trimming. Of 200,000 to 250,000 clones in the sample, approximately 87% were seen once. Trimming left V 1 base short and J 0 bases short, with 10 bases between. Germline V gene data show CDR1 as SGHVS and CDR2 as FQNEAQ. The CDR3 is made up of 17 amino acids. This receptor was obtained from a man in his fifties or sixties with acute or convalescent COVID-19. Material for sequencing was peripheral blood. This sequence joins TRBV7-8 and TRBJ2-6; unclear D gene. The DNA of the CDR3 is TGTGCCAGCAGCTTAGAACAGAGCCTCTCTGGGGCCAACGTCCTGACTTTC. Its protein product is CASSLEQSLSGANVLTF.